Shown below are 24 T cell receptor beta chains from a single sample sequenced in a study of shared clonotypes between healthy human individuals. Generated by immunoSEQ multiplex PCR, the TCRdb table keeps only in-frame clones and is missing some. Here the sample spans about 1.1 million clones, about 80% being singletons. The sequencing input was memory CD4+ T cells from PBMCs. Subset defined: CD45RA-negative fraction. The receptors here all came from a man aged 18 to 29 in good health. Some clones in this sample may be carry-over from other donors' samples.

The chain links TRBV5-1 to TRBJ1-5; the D gene is possibly TRBD1 (5 bases). Germline lookup yields CDR1 SGHRS and CDR2 YFSETQ. Trimming pared 4 bases from V and 5 bases from J, leaving 10 bases between. There are 13 residues in the CDR3. The CDR3 sequence is CASSPDSYQPQHF. CDR3 nucleotide sequence: TGCGCCAGCAGCCCTGACAGCTATCAGCCCCAGCATTTT.

The chain has TRBV9 and TRBJ1-5; 7 bases are shared with TRBD1. This CDR3 comprises 15 residues. V lost 4 bases, J lost 2 bases, and 6 bases stayed unmatched. Germline V CDR1 and CDR2: SGDLS, YYNGEE. The CDR3 is CASSPSGQGNQPQHF. Here the CDR3 DNA reads TGTGCCAGCAGCCCTAGCGGACAGGGCAATCAGCCCCAGCATTTT.

The V gene is TRBV28, the J gene TRBJ1-1; 7 bases agree with TRBD1. After removal of 7 bases from V and 4 bases from J, the junction contained 9 bases not matched to a gene. Germline loops: CDR1 MDHEN, CDR2 SYDVKM. The CDR3 has 14 amino acids. The CDR3: CASNPPGGPTEAFF. In nucleotides, the CDR3 is TGTGCCAGCAACCCACCAGGGGGTCCCACTGAAGCTTTCTTT.

The J gene is TRBJ2-2, the V gene TRBV9; possibly TRBD1 for D (6 bases). Trimming took 3 bases from V and 5 from J, leaving 14 bases between them. The CDR3 has 15 amino acids. Germline V gene lookup returns CDR1 SGDLS and CDR2 YYNGEE. CDR3 sequence reads: CASSARTVRTGELFF. The CDR3 region has the DNA TGTGCCAGCAGCGCCCGGACAGTGAGGACCGGGGAGCTGTTTTTT.

The V call is TRBV7-3, the J call TRBJ2-7, with D uncertain. V was shortened by 5 bases and J by 5 bases, with 7 bases between the two germline ends. Looked up from germline, CDR1 is SGHTA and CDR2 is FQGTGA. The CDR3 consists of 11 residues. CDR3 sequence: CASSQLNEQYF. The CDR3 DNA is TGTGCCAGCAGCCAATTGAACGAGCAGTACTTC.

This clone was recorded only once. The V call is TRBV20-1, the J call TRBJ1-2; unclear D gene. There are 9 residues in the CDR3. The V end lost 8 bases, the J end lost 5 bases, and 6 bases lay between the germline ends. From germline, CDR1 is DFQATT and CDR2 SNEGSKA (reference sequence). CDR3 residues: CSSRYGYTF. The CDR3 nucleotides read TGCAGTTCTCGGTATGGCTACACCTTC.

The rearrangement links TRBV18 to TRBJ1-2; TRBD1 aligns across 8 bases. Germline V lookup: CDR1 KGHSH, CDR2 LQKENI. The CDR3 is made up of 14 amino acids. V was clipped by 0 bases and J by 3 bases; unmatched bases: 0. CDR3 coding DNA: TGTGCCAGCTCACCACCGGACAGGGACTATGGCTACACCTTC. Amino acid sequence: CASSPPDRDYGYTF. Based on the CDR3 plus reference TRBV18 and TRBJ1-2, the full variable domain is NAGVMQNPRHLVRRRGQEARLRCSPMKGHSHVYWYRQLPEEGLKFMVYLQKENIIDESGMPKERFSAEFPKEGPSILRIQQVVRGDSAAYFCASSPPDRDYGYTFGSGTRLTVV.

The CDR3 sequence is CASSLGANEQYF. In DNA, the CDR3 is TGTGCCAGCAGCTTAGGCGCCAACGAGCAGTACTTC. The chain uses TRBV7-2 and TRBJ2-7; the D is unclear. The CDR3 runs 12 residues. CDR1 SGHTA and CDR2 FQGNSA come from the germline V gene. V lost 1 base and J 5 bases, leaving 6 bases between the germline ends.

The V and J genes are TRBV6-1 and TRBJ2-7; D might be TRBD2 (6 bases). V lost 5 bases to trimming and J lost 0 bases, with 14 bases between them. The germline gives CDR1 MNHNS, CDR2 SASEGT. This CDR3 contains 15 residues. DNA of the CDR3: TGTGCCAGCAGTTCCCGGGACGGGAGCTCCTACGAGCAGTACTTC. Translated, it gives CASSSRDGSSYEQYF.

The chain recombines TRBV7-8 with TRBJ1-2, with unresolved D. CDR1 SGHVS and CDR2 FQNEAQ come from the germline V gene. This CDR3 is 15 amino acids long. Deletions cut 1 base from V and 4 bases from J, with 13 bases between. The CDR3 loop is CASSLGVQLAYGYTF. CDR3 sequence (DNA): TGTGCCAGCAGCTTAGGCGTGCAGCTAGCCTATGGCTACACCTTC.

The CDR3 protein is CASSHYRDEQFF. The CDR3 DNA reads as TGTGCCAGCAGCCACTACAGGGATGAGCAGTTCTTC. The chain carries TRBV11-3 and TRBJ2-1; D may be TRBD1 (6 bases). This CDR3 has 12 amino acids. From germline, CDR1 is SGHNT and CDR2 YENEEA. Trimming shortened V by 5 bases and J by 8 bases, and 10 bases separated the two germline ends.

This clone was detected only once. The V gene is TRBV28, the J gene TRBJ2-2; D is possibly TRBD2 (5 bases). The CDR3 covers 16 residues. Germline V CDR1 and CDR2: MDHEN, SYDVKM. Trimming shortened V by 6 bases and J by 4 bases, and 18 bases separated the two germline ends. Written as DNA, the CDR3 is TGTGCCAGCAGAAGACTAATCGAGCGAGGCACCGGGGAGCTGTTTTTT. Translated, it gives CASRRLIERGTGELFF.

CDR3 loop: CASSQVRTSGMRSGYNEQFF. As DNA, the CDR3 is TGTGCCAGCAGCCAAGTTCGGACTAGCGGGATGAGGTCCGGATACAATGAGCAGTTCTTC. The chain couples TRBV4-2 to TRBJ2-1, with 12 bases identical to TRBD2. CDR3 length equals 20 residues. J was trimmed by 4 bases and V by 1 base; bases with no gene match: 14. The germline CDR1 and CDR2 sequences are LGHNA and YNFKEQ.

To note about this clone: One base away lies a much larger clone, so this may be a sequencing read error. The chain uses TRBV28 and TRBJ1-2; perhaps TRBD1 as D (5 bases). CDR1 and CDR2 from the germline V gene are MDHEN and SYDVKM. CDR3 length: 12 residues. CDR3 protein: CASSPGHYGHTF. CDR3 bases: TGTGCCAGCAGTCCAGGGCACTATGGCCACACCTTC.

The chain is built from TRBV18 and TRBJ2-7; a weak D match, TRBD1 (5 bases). Between the trimmed V and J ends, which lost 5 bases and 4 bases, there was a span of 12 bases. CDR1 is KGHSH, CDR2 LQKENI, per germline. CDR3 size: 13 residues. The CDR3 nucleotides read TGTGCCAGCTCATATGGGGCGGATTACGAGCAGTACTTC. This codes for CASSYGADYEQYF.

This chain joins TRBV19 and TRBJ2-1; TRBD1 or TRBD2 may be the D gene (5 bases each). Germline assignment: CDR1 LNHDA and CDR2 SQIVND (reference sequence). The V and J ends lost 1 base and 13 bases respectively, with 14 bases between them. There are 13 residues in the CDR3. The CDR3 DNA follows: TGTGCCAGTAGTATAGGGGACGGGACCACCCAGTTCTTC. Its translation: CASSIGDGTTQFF.

The chain combines TRBV5-1 with TRBJ2-3; weak D call: TRBD1 (6 bases). Trimming left V 1 base short and J 1 base short, with 10 bases between. The CDR3 contains 15 residues. Germline V gene data show CDR1 as SGHRS and CDR2 as YFSETQ. The CDR3 nucleotides read TGCGCCAGCAGCTTGAGTCAGGGGCGCACAGATACGCAGTATTTT. Translated: CASSLSQGRTDTQYF.

The V call is TRBV5-4, the J call TRBJ2-7, with D uncertain. The length of the CDR3 is 13 residues. Germline CDR1 reads SGHNT; CDR2 reads YYREEE (reference sequence). The V gene lost 0 bases and the J gene lost 5 bases, with 9 bases spanning the gap. This chain's CDR3 is CASSLANSHEQYF. The CDR3 DNA follows: TGTGCCAGCAGCTTGGCTAATTCTCACGAGCAGTACTTC.

The CDR3: CASSGPSGSGADTQYF. Written as DNA, the CDR3 is TGCGCCAGCAGCGGCCCGTCGGGCTCAGGGGCAGATACGCAGTATTTT. V usage is TRBV5-1 and J usage is TRBJ2-3, with D tentatively TRBD1 (6 bases). Germline V CDR1 and CDR2: SGHRS, YFSETQ. This CDR3 contains 16 residues. Trimming pared 4 bases from V and 4 bases from J, leaving 19 bases between.

The gene calls are TRBV5-8 and TRBJ1-1, with D tentatively TRBD1 (5 bases). Germline loops: CDR1 SGHTS, CDR2 YDEGEE. The CDR3 covers 15 residues. Trimming took 2 bases from V and 5 from J, leaving 16 bases between them. CDR3 sequence reads: CASSFPGGLVTEAFF. DNA for the CDR3: TGTGCCAGCAGCTTCCCGGGGGGACTTGTTACTGAAGCTTTCTTT.

The chain is built from TRBV6-5 and TRBJ2-1, with D perhaps being TRBD1 or TRBD2 (5 bases each). Germline V gene data show CDR1 as MNHEY and CDR2 as SVGAGI. This CDR3 comprises 15 residues. Trimming left V 2 bases short and J 5 bases short, with 13 bases between. In DNA, the CDR3 is TGTGCCAGCAGTTACGTCGGGGCAGGTCACAATGAGCAGTTCTTC. It specifies CASSYVGAGHNEQFF.

This clone was detected once. The V call is TRBV15, the J call TRBJ2-5; the D is unclear. The germline gives CDR1 LNHNV, CDR2 YYDKDF (reference sequence). The CDR3 contains 14 residues. V was trimmed by 0 bases and J by 2 bases, leaving 7 bases between them. Here the CDR3 reads CATSRDIQQETQYF. In DNA, the CDR3 is TGTGCCACCAGCAGAGATATTCAACAAGAGACCCAGTACTTC.

CDR3 residues: CASSSRGGPTELSGANVLTF. CDR3 sequence (DNA): TGCGCCAGCAGCTCCCGCGGGGGGCCGACGGAACTTTCTGGGGCCAACGTCCTGACTTTC. The chain links TRBV5-1 to TRBJ2-6; 8 bases are shared with TRBD2. Looked up from germline, CDR1 is SGHRS and CDR2 is YFSETQ. V lost 3 bases, J lost 1 base, and 15 bases stayed unmatched. The CDR3 totals 20 residues. Complete variable domain (other parts from reference TRBV5-1 and TRBJ2-6): KAGVTQTPRYLIKTRGQQVTLSCSPISGHRSVSWYQQTPGQGLQFLFEYFSETQRNKGNFPGRFSGRQFSNSRSEMNVSTLELGDSALYLCASSSRGGPTELSGANVLTFGAGSRLTVL.

As concerns this clone: Within the sample, other DNA sequences also encode this same CDR3. This rearrangement joins TRBV5-1 to TRBJ1-1; D unclear. This CDR3 is built from 14 residues. Germline loops: CDR1 SGHRS, CDR2 YFSETQ. V lost 1 base to trimming and J lost 1 base, with 8 bases between them. For the CDR3, the DNA is TGCGCCAGCAGCTTGTTAGGACCGAACACTGAAGCTTTCTTT. It yields the protein CASSLLGPNTEAFF.